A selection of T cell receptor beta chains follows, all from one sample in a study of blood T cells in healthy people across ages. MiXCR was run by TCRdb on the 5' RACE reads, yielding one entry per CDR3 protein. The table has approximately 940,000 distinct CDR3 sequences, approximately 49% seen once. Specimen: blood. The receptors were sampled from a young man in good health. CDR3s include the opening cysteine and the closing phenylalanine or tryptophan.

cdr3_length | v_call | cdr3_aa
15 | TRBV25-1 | CASSAYRGLEEKLFF
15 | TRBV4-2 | CASSQLPNGAQPQHF
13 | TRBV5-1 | CASSLTGYNGYTF
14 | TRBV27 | CASSPLAFNTEAFF
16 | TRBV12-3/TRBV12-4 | CASSSTGQGRGYGYTF
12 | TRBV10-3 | CAIRRENYGYTF
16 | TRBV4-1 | CASSQETSAHSYEQYF
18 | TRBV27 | CASSVFSPLLDSTDTQYF
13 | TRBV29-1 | CSVVDRGKNWQYF
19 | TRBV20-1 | CSARDQALRSVGQGETQYF
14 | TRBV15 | CATVRDRALNEQFF
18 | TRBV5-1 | CASSHLPGQGFLDEKLFF
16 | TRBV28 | CASSRPPGGGTDTQYF
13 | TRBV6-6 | CASTFGAAETQYF
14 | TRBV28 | CASSSGTGIYEQYF
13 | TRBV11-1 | CASSPAGSETQYF
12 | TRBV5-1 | CASSPMYNEQFF
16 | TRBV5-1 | CASSAPDRDRGYEQYF
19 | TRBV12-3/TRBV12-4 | CASSNVAGVIPPYYNEQFF
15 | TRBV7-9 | CASSLAWTPDNEQFF
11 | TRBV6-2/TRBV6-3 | CASSSTLEQYF
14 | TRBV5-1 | CASSHGQSYNEQFF
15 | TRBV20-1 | CSASGGQGAQNEQFF
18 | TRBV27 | CASSLWTGTSGEPYEQYF
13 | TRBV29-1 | CSIPVQFTDTQYF
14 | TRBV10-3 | CAIRAGGSWTEAFF
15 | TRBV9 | CASSVGFSRTDTQYF
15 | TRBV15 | CATSRDLNRKETQYF
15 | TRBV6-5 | CASSYSGTGVHEQYF
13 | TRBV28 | CASRLGPRYEQYF
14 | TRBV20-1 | CSARTGGSDTEAFF
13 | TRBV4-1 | CASSKRSADTQYF
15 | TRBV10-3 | CAISGRAGDSYERYF
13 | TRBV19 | CASKRGSENEQFF
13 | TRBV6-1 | CASRGTGFYEQFF
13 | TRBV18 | CASSRSENEKLFF
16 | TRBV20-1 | CSATQGAFYINSPLPF
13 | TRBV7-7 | CASSGTVGGQQFF
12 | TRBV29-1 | CSVGRTYNEQFF
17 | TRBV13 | CASSSLGSGISTDTQYF
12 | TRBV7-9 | CASSSLSLEQYF
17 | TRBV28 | CASSPGLARRSRDEQFF